A single sample is the source of the 3 T cell receptor beta chains below, sequenced in a study of a mutant IDH1 vaccine in newly diagnosed glioma. Their recognized antigens are unknown. The time point: week 5, during vaccination. In every dose of vaccine, 300 ug of mutant IDH1 20-mer peptide was given alongside topical imiquimod. Some clones are missing from TCRdb's copy, which holds only in-frame ones; the method was immunoSEQ multiplex PCR. The sample has around 78,000 clones, roughly nine tenths seen once. Sample: PBMCs, taken from a glioma patient whose treatment included an IDH1 peptide vaccine. The source is a woman aged 45-65 years with glioma.

This clone was detected only once. This chain links TRBV7-9 with TRBJ2-7; TRBD2 matches 14 bases. Germline CDR1 reads SEHNR; CDR2 reads FQNEAQ (reference sequence). The CDR3 covers 16 residues. V was pared by 6 bases and J by 5 bases, with 9 bases of the junction left unmatched. The CDR3 sequence: CASSGTSGSLSHEQYF. The CDR3 DNA is TGTGCCAGCAGTGGGACTAGCGGGAGTTTGTCCCACGAGCAGTACTTC.

This clone was recorded once. The chain recombines TRBV4-1 with TRBJ1-1; D is uncertain. From germline, CDR1 is MGHRA and CDR2 YSYEKL. V gave up 1 base and J gave up 6 bases, with 12 bases separating them. The CDR3 contains 14 residues. The CDR3 loop is CASSQADGVSEAFF. The CDR3 bases are TGCGCCAGCAGCCAAGCAGACGGGGTCTCTGAAGCTTTCTTT.

The chain links TRBV7-3 to TRBJ2-2, with D perhaps matching TRBD1 (5 bases). V lost 6 bases and J lost 7, with 15 bases in between. Germline V gene data show CDR1 as SGHTA and CDR2 as FQGTGA. This CDR3 contains 14 residues. CDR3 DNA: TGTGCCAGCAGGCTCGACAGTGCCGGCGGGGAGCTGTTTTTT. Amino acid sequence: CASRLDSAGGELFF.